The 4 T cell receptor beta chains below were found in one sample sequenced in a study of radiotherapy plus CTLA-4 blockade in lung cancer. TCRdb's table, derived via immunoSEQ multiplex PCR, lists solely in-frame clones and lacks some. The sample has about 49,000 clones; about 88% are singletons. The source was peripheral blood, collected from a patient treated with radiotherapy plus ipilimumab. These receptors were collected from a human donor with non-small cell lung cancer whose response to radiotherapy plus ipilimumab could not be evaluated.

The CDR3 sequence: CASSFVSGGNDEQYF. CDR3 bases: TGTGCCAGCAGCTTCGTTAGCGGGGGCAACGACGAGCAGTACTTC. The chain recombines TRBV7-2 with TRBJ2-7, with 9 bases identical to TRBD2. The germline V gene encodes CDR1 SGHTA and CDR2 FQGNSA. This CDR3 spans 15 amino acids. V lost 3 bases to trimming and J lost 5 bases; unmatched junction nucleotides: 8.

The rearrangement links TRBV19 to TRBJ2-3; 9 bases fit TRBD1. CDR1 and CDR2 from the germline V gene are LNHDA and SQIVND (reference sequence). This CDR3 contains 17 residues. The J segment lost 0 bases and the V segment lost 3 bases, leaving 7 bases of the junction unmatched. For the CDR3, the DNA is TGTGCCAGTAGTATCGGACAGGGGCCCGCTAGCACAGATACGCAGTATTTT. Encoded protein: CASSIGQGPASTDTQYF.

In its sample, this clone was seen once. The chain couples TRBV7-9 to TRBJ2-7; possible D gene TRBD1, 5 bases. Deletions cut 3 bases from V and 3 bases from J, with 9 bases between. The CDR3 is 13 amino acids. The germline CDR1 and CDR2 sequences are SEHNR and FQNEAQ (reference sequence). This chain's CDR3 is CASSFAGYYEQYF. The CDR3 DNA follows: TGTGCCAGCAGCTTCGCAGGGTACTACGAGCAGTACTTC.

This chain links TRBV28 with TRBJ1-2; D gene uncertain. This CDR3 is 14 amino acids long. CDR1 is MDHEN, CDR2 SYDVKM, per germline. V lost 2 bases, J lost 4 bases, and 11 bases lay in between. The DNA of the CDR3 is TGTGCCAGCAGTTTAAGTGGCCATTCCTATGGCTACACCTTC. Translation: CASSLSGHSYGYTF.